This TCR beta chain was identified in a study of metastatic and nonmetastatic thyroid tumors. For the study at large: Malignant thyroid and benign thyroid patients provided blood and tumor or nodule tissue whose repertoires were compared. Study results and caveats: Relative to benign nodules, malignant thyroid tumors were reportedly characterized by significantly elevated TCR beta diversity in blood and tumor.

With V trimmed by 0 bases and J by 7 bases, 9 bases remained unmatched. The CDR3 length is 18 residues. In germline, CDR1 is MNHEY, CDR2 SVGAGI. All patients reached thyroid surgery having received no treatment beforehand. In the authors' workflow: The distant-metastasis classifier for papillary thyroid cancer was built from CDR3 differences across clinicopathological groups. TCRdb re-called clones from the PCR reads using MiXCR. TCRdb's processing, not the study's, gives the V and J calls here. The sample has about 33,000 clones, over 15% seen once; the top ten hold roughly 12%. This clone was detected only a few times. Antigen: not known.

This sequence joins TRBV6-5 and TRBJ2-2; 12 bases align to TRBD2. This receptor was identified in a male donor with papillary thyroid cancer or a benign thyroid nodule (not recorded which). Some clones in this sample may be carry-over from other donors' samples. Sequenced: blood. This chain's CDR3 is CASSYSGTSGFEGGELFF. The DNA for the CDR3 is TGTGCCAGCAGTTACTCCGGGACTAGCGGGTTCGAGGGCGGGGAGCTGTTTTTT.